Below are 3 T cell receptor beta chains sequenced from a single sample in a study of regulatory T cells in long-lasting Graves disease. The time point is: newly diagnosed GD, antithyroid drugs for less than 3 months. Extracted PBMC RNA gave rise to the TCR library. Investigators prepared the TCR beta libraries by applying iRepertoire HTBI primers and Arm-PCR of CDR3 regions. MiXCR, run by TCRdb on the multiplex PCR reads, gives a single entry per CDR3 protein. Among 350,000 to 500,000 distinct CDR3 sequences listed, 12% to 15% were seen once. The sample also formed part of further work on T cells in Graves' hyperthyroidism and ophthalmopathy.

The sequenced sample was peripheral blood mononuclear cells (PBMCs), obtained at new diagnosis, from a patient treated with antithyroid drugs. These receptors all stem from a woman between 50 and 59 years old with Graves disease.

At least ten counts were recorded for this clonotype. V gene TRBV30 combines with J gene TRBJ2-7, with TRBD1 as a possible D gene (5 bases). The V gene lost 0 bases and the J gene lost 4 bases, with 10 bases spanning the gap. Germline V gives CDR1 GTSNPN, CDR2 SVGIG (reference sequence). The CDR3 has 13 amino acids. CDR3 DNA sequence: TGTGCCTGGAGTGTTCAGGGTAAATACGAGCAGTACTTC. This gives the protein CAWSVQGKYEQYF. The complete variable domain, with remaining parts taken from reference TRBV30 and TRBJ2-7, reads SQTIHQWPATLVQPVGSPLSLECTVEGTSNPNLYWYRQAAGRGLQLLFYSVGIGQISSEVPQNLSASRPQDRQFILSSKKLLLSDSGFYLCAWSVQGKYEQYFGPGTRLTVT.

The table lists this clonotype with a few counts. The J gene is TRBJ2-5, the V gene TRBV6-2 or TRBV6-3; 7 positions match TRBD2. Germline V gene lookup returns CDR1 MNHEY and CDR2 SVGEGT. The length of the CDR3 is 14 residues. Trimming cost V 5 bases and J 3 bases; bases outside gene matches: 6. The CDR3 DNA is TGTGCCAGCAGTGTTTTGGGGGGGGAAGAGACCCAGTACTTC. This codes for CASSVLGGEETQYF.

This clonotype was seen many times. The chain uses TRBV5-1 and TRBJ2-2, with 7 bases lining up with TRBD1. V shed 5 bases, J shed 4 bases, and the junction held 11 bases outside the gene matches. Looked up from germline, CDR1 is SGHRS and CDR2 is YFSETQ. The CDR3 runs to 16 residues. CDR3 in DNA: TGCGCCAGCAGAGAGGGGGCGGCGGTCAGCACCGGGGAGCTGTTTTTT. It codes for CASREGAAVSTGELFF.